Described below is a single TCR beta chain sequence and its context. This specimen comes from a study of cytomegalovirus exposure and HLA in healthy donors. PCR employed 60 Vbeta and 13 Jbeta primers. Libraries were prepared by immunoSEQ multiplex PCR; TCRdb keeps only in-frame clonotypes and omits some of them. Seen here are about 68,000 clones, roughly 77% observed once, and the top ten hold 6.5% to 8%. This CDR3 has 14 amino acids. V dropped 10 bases and J dropped 5; count of bases not matched to a gene: 13. Germline CDR1 SNHLY, CDR2 FYNNEI. This chain uses TRBV2 with TRBJ2-7; 8 bases map to TRBD1. The clonotype comes from a human donor in good health. The specimen sequenced was PBMCs. The CDR3 here is CATLGQGQIHEQYF. CDR3 nucleotides: TGTGCCACCCTAGGACAGGGCCAAATCCACGAGCAGTACTTC.